This TCR beta chain derives from a study of siplizumab effects on memory and regulatory T cells. Study-level findings and limits: A significant reduction in alloreactive sequences traceable to unstimulated CD4+ memory cells was produced by siplizumab. To unstimulated subsets, only a minor fraction of alloreactive clones could be mapped.

Libraries were prepared by immunoSEQ multiplex PCR; TCRdb keeps only in-frame clonotypes and omits some of them. Counted here are approximately 94,000 clones, around 92% occurring once; the ten biggest clones make up 0.14% to 0.15%. The CDR3 sequence is 16 residues long. Trimming cost V 8 bases and J 3 bases, with 17 bases left between them. The germline V gene has CDR1 MDHEN and CDR2 SYDVKM. With regard to this clone: Its target is not known.

This sequence was found in a human donor in good health. The sample was CD4+ T cells sorted from blood. The V and J genes are TRBV28 and TRBJ1-6, with unresolved D. CDR3 residues: CASRGVIGVYNSPLHF. Here the CDR3 DNA reads TGTGCCAGCCGCGGGGTGATTGGGGTCTATAATTCACCCCTCCACTTT.